The 10 T cell receptor beta chains below all came from one sample that was sequenced in a study of neurological immune-mediated disorders. This sample's time point: longitudinal time-point 2. TCRdb independently ran MiXCR on the 5' RACE reads; one entry per CDR3 protein. The table records 70,000 to 95,000 distinct CDR3 sequences, around 14% of them present only once. The sample consisted of PBMCs. The receptors originated from a female donor with HTLV-1-associated myelopathy (HAM/TSP).

This clonotype was seen more than once but under ten times. The CDR3, as DNA: TGTGCCAGCAGCTTAGAGGCGGGGGGCAATGGCTACACCTTC. It is translated as CASSLEAGGNGYTF. The V call is TRBV11-2, the J call TRBJ1-2; a weak D match, TRBD1 (6 bases). The length of the CDR3 is 14 residues. Deletions cut 0 bases from V and 6 bases from J, with 11 bases between. CDR1 and CDR2 from the germline V gene are SGHAT and FQNNGV.

The CDR3 here is CASSRTGGRNEQFF. DNA of the CDR3: TGTGCCAGTAGTAGGACGGGAGGGAGGAATGAGCAGTTCTTC. The V gene is TRBV19, the J gene TRBJ2-1, with TRBD2 matching over 8 bases. The germline gives CDR1 LNHDA, CDR2 SQIVND (reference sequence). V shed 4 bases, J shed 7 bases, and the junction held 6 bases outside the gene matches. The CDR3 totals 14 residues.

The chain joins TRBV29-1 to TRBJ2-1, with 7 nucleotides matching TRBD1. Germline loops: CDR1 SQVTM, CDR2 ANQGSEA. Trimming cost V 6 bases and J 1 base; bases outside gene matches: 0. The CDR3 loop spans 12 amino acids. The CDR3 region is CSVGQSYNEQFF. The CDR3 DNA is TGCAGCGTGGGACAGTCCTACAATGAGCAGTTCTTC.

This clonotype has at least ten counts. The chain combines TRBV4-1 with TRBJ2-7; D perhaps matches TRBD1 (6 bases). Germline V gives CDR1 MGHRA, CDR2 YSYEKL. The CDR3 contains 16 residues. Trimming stripped 2 bases from V and 0 bases from J, with 14 bases between. CDR3 sequence (DNA): TGCGCCAGCAGCCAAAACCCCACAGGGAGCTCCTACGAGCAGTACTTC. Translated, it gives CASSQNPTGSSYEQYF.

Many counts were recorded for this clonotype. V and J are TRBV29-1 and TRBJ2-7, with 7 nucleotides matching TRBD2. The CDR3 totals 12 residues. CDR1 and CDR2 (germline): SQVTM, ANQGSEA. V lost 6 bases to trimming and J lost 7 bases; unmatched junction nucleotides: 9. This CDR3 reads CSVRAGVGEQYF. CDR3 DNA: TGCAGCGTCCGGGCGGGGGTGGGGGAGCAGTACTTC.

This clonotype was detected many times. V usage is TRBV4-2 and J usage is TRBJ2-6; D is unclear. The germline gives CDR1 LGHNA, CDR2 YNFKEQ. V gave up 1 base and J gave up 0 bases, with 7 bases separating them. This CDR3 has 16 residues. Here the CDR3 DNA reads TGTGCCAGCAGCCAAGTAACTTTCTCTGGGGCCAACGTCCTGACTTTC. It yields the protein CASSQVTFSGANVLTF.

This clonotype appeared many times. Germline is not matched at one junction end, which may reflect a read error. The rearrangement uses TRBV5-8 and TRBJ2-7; 7 nucleotides align to TRBD2. The CDR3 is 12 amino acids. The germline V gene has CDR1 SGHTS and CDR2 YDEGEE. CDR3 amino acids: CASSLWGGDDNF. The CDR3 nucleotides are TGTGCCAGCAGCTTGTGGGGGGGGGACGATAACTTC.

In the case of this clonotype: A much larger clone differs from this one at a single base, so this may be a read error. The V call is TRBV12-3 or TRBV12-4, the J call TRBJ2-7, with 7 positions matching TRBD2. Trimming took 2 bases from V and 1 from J; bases not matched to a gene: 8. The CDR3 runs to 16 residues. CDR3 nucleotide sequence: TGTGCCAGCAGTTTATCCTGGGGGAGGGAGTCCTACGAGCAGTACTTC. This encodes CASSLSWGRESYEQYF.

There are many counts of this clonotype. The chain is built from TRBV6-4 and TRBJ2-1, with 11 bases matching TRBD2. The CDR3 loop spans 20 amino acids. Trimming cost V 5 bases and J 2 bases; bases outside gene matches: 17. CDR1 and CDR2 from the germline V gene are MRHNA and SNTAGT. The CDR3 DNA is TGTGCCAGCAGTCGGGGGGCGCTAGCGGGGGGCCCTGAGACCTACAATGAGCAGTTCTTC. Residues: CASSRGALAGGPETYNEQFF.

This clonotype was counted ten times or more. J is TRBJ2-5 and V is TRBV5-1, with D possibly matching TRBD2 (6 bases). Germline V gene sequence: CDR1 SGHRS, CDR2 YFSETQ. The CDR3 runs to 16 residues. Trimming pared 0 bases from V and 5 bases from J, leaving 17 bases between. The CDR3 region has the DNA TGCGCCAGCAGCTTGGCCGGGGGAAGGGGCACGGAGACCCAGTACTTC. Encoded protein: CASSLAGGRGTETQYF.